Sequencing of this T cell receptor (beta chain) was carried out in a study of T cell responses to AZD1222 COVID-19 vaccine. J lost 8 bases, V lost 5 bases, and 10 bases had no gene match. Germline CDR1 reads KGHSH; CDR2 reads LQKENI. This CDR3 region has 14 residues. Whole-study results and caveats: Seropositive at baseline were only a handful of AZD1222 recipients.

Repertoires were generated with immunoSEQ multiplex PCR, while TCRdb's copy carries only in-frame clones and drops some. Here the sample spans around 140,000 clones, 91% being singletons. Comment on this clone: What it binds is unknown.

The sample was peripheral blood, taken on day 0 of AZD1222 vaccination. The TCR comes from an adult in good health. The chain uses TRBV18 and TRBJ1-2; 8 positions match TRBD1. The CDR3 DNA reads as TGTGCCAGCTCAGAGGCAGGGGGCTCTCAGGGCTACACCTTC. It encodes CASSEAGGSQGYTF.